Listed below are T cell receptor beta chains from one sample, sequenced in a study of cytomegalovirus exposure and HLA in healthy donors. The repertoire was sequenced with immunoSEQ multiplex PCR; TCRdb's copy has only in-frame clones and lacks some. Of about 140,000 clones in the sample, over 75% were seen once. The specimen sequenced was PBMCs. The receptors were sampled from a man in his fifties in good health and CMV-seronegative. The CDR3 runs from the conserved cysteine through the conserved F or W.

v_gene: TRBV4-2
CDR3aa: CASSPLAGINTGELFF

v_gene: TRBV5-6
CDR3aa: CASSWAGLAIPGELFF

v_gene: TRBV11-3
CDR3aa: CASSLSSGAAGETQYF

v_gene: TRBV5-1
CDR3aa: CASSLESGGDQPQHF

v_gene: TRBV11-3
CDR3aa: CASSLGQGAPQRTEAFF

v_gene: TRBV6-6
CDR3aa: CASSGQGLIGNQPQHF

v_gene: TRBV6-5
CDR3aa: CASSYSKGKSSPLHF

v_gene: TRBV4-2
CDR3aa: CASSQDLLGLANYGYTF

v_gene: TRBV7-2
CDR3aa: CASSLYRVGAAEAFF

v_gene: TRBV30
CDR3aa: CAWSAIGQGKITGELFF

v_gene: TRBV6-4
CDR3aa: CASSERGGSYEQYF

v_gene: TRBV11-3
CDR3aa: CASSLDWGHPEDTDTQYF

v_gene: TRBV19
CDR3aa: CASSIGTGDMDQPQHF

v_gene: TRBV12-5
CDR3aa: CASGLGAIGQGSQETQYF

v_gene: TRBV7-6
CDR3aa: CASSPGTVSDEQYF

v_gene: TRBV7-9
CDR3aa: CASSPGVTGELFF

v_gene: TRBV28
CDR3aa: CASSFSGGNAAQYF

v_gene: TRBV25-1
CDR3aa: CASRGTGTGGYEQYF

v_gene: TRBV9
CDR3aa: CASGGQKNTEAFF

v_gene: TRBV10-2
CDR3aa: CASRTGYEQYF

v_gene: TRBV7-6
CDR3aa: CASSLGSGTGRVEAFF

v_gene: TRBV7-9
CDR3aa: CASSLGGSSGTGELFF

v_gene: TRBV7-9
CDR3aa: CASSSRTSGRRDTQYF

v_gene: TRBV19
CDR3aa: CASSITSGGLNEQYF

v_gene: TRBV19
CDR3aa: CASSVTSGRVDEQYF

v_gene: TRBV6-1
CDR3aa: CASSEGLAAETQYF

v_gene: TRBV6-1
CDR3aa: CASSDYFEQFF

v_gene: TRBV18
CDR3aa: CASSPPGTGGNYGYTF

v_gene: TRBV7-7
CDR3aa: CASSPLAGRGNTGELFF

v_gene: TRBV5-1
CDR3aa: CASSLEVTSRSQQYF

v_gene: TRBV29-1
CDR3aa: CSGAGGDHRSYNEQFF

v_gene: TRBV19
CDR3aa: CATVGGLAGGTDTQYF

v_gene: TRBV5-1
CDR3aa: CASSLTSGSGETQYF

v_gene: TRBV19
CDR3aa: CASSIYEESNQPQHF

v_gene: TRBV20-1
CDR3aa: CSASSGYF